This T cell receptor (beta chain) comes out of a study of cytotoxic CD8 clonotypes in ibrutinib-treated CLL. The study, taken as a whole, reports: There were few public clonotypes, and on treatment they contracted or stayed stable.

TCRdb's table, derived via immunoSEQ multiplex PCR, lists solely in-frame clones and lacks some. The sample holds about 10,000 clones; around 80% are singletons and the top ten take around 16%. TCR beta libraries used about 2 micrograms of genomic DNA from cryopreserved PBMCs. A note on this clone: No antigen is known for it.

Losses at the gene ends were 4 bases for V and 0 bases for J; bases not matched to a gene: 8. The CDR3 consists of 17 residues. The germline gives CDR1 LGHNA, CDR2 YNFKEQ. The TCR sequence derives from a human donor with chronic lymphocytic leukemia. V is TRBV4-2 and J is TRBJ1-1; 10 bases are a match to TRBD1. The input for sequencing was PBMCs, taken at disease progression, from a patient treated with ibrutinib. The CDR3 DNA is TGTGCCAGCAGCCCCCGACAGGGGGCCTCCATGAACACTGAAGCTTTCTTT. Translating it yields CASSPRQGASMNTEAFF.